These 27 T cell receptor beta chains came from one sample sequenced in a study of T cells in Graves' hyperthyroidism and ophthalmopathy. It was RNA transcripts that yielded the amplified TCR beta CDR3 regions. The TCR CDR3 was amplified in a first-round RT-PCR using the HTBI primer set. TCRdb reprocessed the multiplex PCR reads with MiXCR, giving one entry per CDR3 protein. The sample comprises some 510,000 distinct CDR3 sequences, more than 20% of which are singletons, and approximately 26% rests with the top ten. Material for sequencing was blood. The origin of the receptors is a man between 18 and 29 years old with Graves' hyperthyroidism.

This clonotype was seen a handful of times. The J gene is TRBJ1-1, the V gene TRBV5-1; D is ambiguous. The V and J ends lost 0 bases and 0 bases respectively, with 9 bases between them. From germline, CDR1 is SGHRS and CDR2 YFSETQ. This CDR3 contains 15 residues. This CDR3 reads CASSLAKGMNTEAFF. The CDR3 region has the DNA TGCGCCAGCAGCTTGGCGAAAGGGATGAACACTGAAGCTTTCTTT.

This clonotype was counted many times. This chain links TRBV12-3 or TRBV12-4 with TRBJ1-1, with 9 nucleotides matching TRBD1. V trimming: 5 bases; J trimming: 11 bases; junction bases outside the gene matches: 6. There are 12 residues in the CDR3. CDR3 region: CASSGTGRTAFF. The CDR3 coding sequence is TGTGCCAGCAGTGGGACAGGGAGGACGGCTTTCTTT.

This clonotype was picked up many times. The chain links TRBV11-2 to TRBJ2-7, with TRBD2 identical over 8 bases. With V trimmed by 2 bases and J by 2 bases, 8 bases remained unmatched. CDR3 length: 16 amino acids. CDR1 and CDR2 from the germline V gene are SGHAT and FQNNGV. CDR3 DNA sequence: TGTGCCAGCAGCTTATTGCGGGGGGCCTTTACCTACGAGCAGTACTTC. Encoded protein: CASSLLRGAFTYEQYF.

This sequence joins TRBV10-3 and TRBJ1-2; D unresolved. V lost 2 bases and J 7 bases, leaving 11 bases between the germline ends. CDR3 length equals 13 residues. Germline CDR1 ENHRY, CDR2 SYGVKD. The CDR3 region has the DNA TGTGCCATCAGTGAGCGGACGGATGGTGGCTACACCTTC. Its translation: CAISERTDGGYTF.

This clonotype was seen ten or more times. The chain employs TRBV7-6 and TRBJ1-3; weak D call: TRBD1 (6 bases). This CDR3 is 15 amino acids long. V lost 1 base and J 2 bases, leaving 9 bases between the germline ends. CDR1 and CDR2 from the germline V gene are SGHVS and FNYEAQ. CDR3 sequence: CASSLEDRAGNTIYF. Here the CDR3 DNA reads TGTGCCAGCAGCTTAGAGGACAGAGCTGGAAACACCATATATTTT. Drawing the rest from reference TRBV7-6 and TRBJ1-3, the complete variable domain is GAGVSQSPRYKVTKRGQDVALRCDPISGHVSLYWYRQALGQGPEFLTYFNYEAQQDKSGLPNDRFSAERPEGSISTLTIQRTEQRDSAMYRCASSLEDRAGNTIYFGEGSWLTVV.

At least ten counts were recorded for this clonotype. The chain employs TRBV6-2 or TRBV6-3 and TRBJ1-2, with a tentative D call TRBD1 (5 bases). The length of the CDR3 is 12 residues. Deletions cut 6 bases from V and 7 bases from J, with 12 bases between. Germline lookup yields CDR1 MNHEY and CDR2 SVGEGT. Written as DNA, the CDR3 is TGTGCCAGCAGCACGGGGGGGTCTGGCTACACCTTC. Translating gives CASSTGGSGYTF.

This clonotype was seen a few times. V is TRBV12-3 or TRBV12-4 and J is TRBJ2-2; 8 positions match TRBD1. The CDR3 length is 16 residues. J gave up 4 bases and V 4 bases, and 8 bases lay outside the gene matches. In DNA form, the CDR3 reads TGTGCCAGCAGTTCCGGACAGGGTGAGGGCACCGGGGAGCTGTTTTTT. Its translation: CASSSGQGEGTGELFF.

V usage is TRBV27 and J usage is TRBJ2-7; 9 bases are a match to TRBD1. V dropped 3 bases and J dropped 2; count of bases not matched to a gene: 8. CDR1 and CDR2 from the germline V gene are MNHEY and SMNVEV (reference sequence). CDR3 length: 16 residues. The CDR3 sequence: CASSLWSGTGTYEQYF. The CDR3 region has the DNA TGTGCCAGCAGTTTGTGGTCCGGGACAGGGACCTACGAGCAGTACTTC.

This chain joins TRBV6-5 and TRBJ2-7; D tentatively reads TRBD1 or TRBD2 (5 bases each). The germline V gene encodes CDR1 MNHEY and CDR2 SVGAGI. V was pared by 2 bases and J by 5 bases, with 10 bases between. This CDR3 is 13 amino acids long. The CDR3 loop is CASSYGGADEQYF. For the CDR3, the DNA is TGTGCCAGCAGTTACGGGGGAGCGGACGAGCAGTACTTC.

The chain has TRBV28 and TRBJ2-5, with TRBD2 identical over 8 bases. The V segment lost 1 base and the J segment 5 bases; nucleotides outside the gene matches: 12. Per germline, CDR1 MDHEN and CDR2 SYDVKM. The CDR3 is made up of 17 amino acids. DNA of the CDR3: TGTGCCAGCAGTTTATTTGCGGGAGGACAGAGAAAGGAGACCCAGTACTTC. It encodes CASSLFAGGQRKETQYF.

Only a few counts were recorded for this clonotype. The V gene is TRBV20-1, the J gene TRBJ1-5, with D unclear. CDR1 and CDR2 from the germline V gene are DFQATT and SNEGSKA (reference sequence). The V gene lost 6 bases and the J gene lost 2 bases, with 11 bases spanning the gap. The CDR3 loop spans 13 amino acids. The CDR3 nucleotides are TGCAGTGCAAGCGAGGATGGCAATCAGCCCCAGCATTTT. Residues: CSASEDGNQPQHF.

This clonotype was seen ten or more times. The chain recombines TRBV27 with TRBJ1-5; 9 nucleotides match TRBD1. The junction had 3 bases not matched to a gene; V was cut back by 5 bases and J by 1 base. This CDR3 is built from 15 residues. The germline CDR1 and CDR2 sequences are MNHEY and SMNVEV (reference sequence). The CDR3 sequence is CASSPTGGSNQPQHF. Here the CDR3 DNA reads TGTGCCAGCAGTCCCACAGGGGGCAGCAATCAGCCCCAGCATTTT.

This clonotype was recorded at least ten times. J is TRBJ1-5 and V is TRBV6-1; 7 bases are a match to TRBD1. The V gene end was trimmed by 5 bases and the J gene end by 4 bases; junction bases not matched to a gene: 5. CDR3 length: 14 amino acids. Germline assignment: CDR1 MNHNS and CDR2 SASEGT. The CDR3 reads CASSNRDSNQPQHF. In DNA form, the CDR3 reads TGTGCCAGCAGTAATCGGGACAGTAATCAGCCCCAGCATTTT.

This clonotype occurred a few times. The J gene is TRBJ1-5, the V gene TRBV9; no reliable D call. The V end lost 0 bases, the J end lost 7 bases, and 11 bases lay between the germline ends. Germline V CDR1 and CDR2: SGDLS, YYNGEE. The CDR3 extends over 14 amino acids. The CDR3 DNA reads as TGTGCCAGCAGCGTAGGGCCATCGGGCCAGCCCCAGCATTTT. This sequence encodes CASSVGPSGQPQHF. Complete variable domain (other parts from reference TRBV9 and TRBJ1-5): DSGVTQTPKHLITATGQRVTLRCSPRSGDLSVYWYQQSLDQGLQFLIQYYNGEERAKGNILERFSAQQFPDLHSELNLSSLELGDSALYFCASSVGPSGQPQHFGDGTRLSIL.

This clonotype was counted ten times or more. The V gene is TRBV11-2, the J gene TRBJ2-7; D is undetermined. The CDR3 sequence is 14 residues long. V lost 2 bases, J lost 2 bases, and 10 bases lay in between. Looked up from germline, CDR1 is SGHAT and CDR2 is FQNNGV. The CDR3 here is CASSLSLPTYEQYF. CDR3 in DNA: TGTGCCAGCAGCTTATCCCTACCGACCTACGAGCAGTACTTC.

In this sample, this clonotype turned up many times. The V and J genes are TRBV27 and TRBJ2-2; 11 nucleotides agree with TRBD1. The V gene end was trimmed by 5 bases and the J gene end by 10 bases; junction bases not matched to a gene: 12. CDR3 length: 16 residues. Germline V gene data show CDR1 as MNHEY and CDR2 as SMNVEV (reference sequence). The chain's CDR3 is CASSLRDRGAPAELFF. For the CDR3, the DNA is TGTGCCAGCAGTCTCAGGGACAGGGGGGCACCGGCGGAGCTGTTTTTT.

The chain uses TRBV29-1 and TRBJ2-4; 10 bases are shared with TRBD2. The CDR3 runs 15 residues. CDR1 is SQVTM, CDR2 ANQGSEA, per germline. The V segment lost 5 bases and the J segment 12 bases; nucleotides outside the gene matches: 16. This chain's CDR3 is CSVLKAGGFQNTQYF. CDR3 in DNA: TGCAGCGTTCTAAAAGCGGGGGGGTTCCAAAATACTCAGTACTTC. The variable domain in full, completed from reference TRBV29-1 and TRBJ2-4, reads SAVISQKPSRDICQRGTSLTIQCQVDSQVTMMFWYRQQPGQSLTLIATANQGSEATYESGFVIDKFPISRPNLTFSTLTVSNMSPEDSSIYLCSVLKAGGFQNTQYFGAGTRLSVL.

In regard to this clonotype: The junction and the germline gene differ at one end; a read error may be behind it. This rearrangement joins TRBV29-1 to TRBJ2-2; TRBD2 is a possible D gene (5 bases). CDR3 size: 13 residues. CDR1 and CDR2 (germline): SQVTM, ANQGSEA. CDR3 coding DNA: TGCAGCGTTGCACAGTCGAACACCGGGGAGCTGTGTTTT. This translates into CSVAQSNTGELCF.

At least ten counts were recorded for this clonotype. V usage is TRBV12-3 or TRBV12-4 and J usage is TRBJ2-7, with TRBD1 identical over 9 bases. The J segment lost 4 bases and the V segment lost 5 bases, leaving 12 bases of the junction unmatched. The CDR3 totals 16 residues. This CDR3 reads CASSNTRDRVSYEQYF. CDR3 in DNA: TGTGCCAGCAGTAACACCCGGGACAGGGTTTCGTACGAGCAGTACTTC.

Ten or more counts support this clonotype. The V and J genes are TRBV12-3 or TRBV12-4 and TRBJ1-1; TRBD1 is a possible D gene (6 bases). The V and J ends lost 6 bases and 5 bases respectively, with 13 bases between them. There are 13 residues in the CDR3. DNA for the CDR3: TGTGCCAGCAGCCCTCAGGGGAGGACTGAAGCTTTCTTT. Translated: CASSPQGRTEAFF.

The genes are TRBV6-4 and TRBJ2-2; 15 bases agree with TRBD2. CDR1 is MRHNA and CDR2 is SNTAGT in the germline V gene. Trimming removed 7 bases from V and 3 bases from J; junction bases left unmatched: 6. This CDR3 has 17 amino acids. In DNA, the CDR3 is TGTGCCAGCATCCGGACTAGCGGGGGGGCCTACACCGGGGAGCTGTTTTTT. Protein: CASIRTSGGAYTGELFF.

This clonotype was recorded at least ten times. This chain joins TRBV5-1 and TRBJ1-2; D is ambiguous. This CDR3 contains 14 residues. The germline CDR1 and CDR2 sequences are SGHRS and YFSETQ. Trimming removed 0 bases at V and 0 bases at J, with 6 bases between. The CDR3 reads CASSLDRTNYGYTF. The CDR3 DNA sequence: TGCGCCAGCAGCTTGGACCGTACTAACTATGGCTACACCTTC.

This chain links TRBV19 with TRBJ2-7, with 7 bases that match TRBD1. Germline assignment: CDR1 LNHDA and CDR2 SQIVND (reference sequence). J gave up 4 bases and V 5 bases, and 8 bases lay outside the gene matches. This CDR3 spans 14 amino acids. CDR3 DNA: TGTGCCAGTAGTGCCGAATGGGACAGTTACGAGCAGTACTTC. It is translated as CASSAEWDSYEQYF. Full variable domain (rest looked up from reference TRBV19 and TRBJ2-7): DGGITQSPKYLFRKEGQNVTLSCEQNLNHDAMYWYRQDPGQGLRLIYYSQIVNDFQKGDIAEGYSVSREKKESFPLTVTSAQKNPTAFYLCASSAEWDSYEQYFGPGTRLTVT.

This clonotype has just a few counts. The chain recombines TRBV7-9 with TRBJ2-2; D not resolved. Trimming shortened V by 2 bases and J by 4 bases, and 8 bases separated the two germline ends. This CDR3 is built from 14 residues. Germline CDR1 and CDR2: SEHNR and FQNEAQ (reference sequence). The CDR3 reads CASSLTMLTGELFF. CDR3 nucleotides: TGTGCCAGCAGCTTAACTATGCTCACCGGGGAGCTGTTTTTT. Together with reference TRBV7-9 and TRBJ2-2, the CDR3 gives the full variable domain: DTGVSQNPRHKITKRGQNVTFRCDPISEHNRLYWYRQTLGQGPEFLTYFQNEAQLEKSRLLSDRFSAERPKGSFSTLEIQRTEQGDSAMYLCASSLTMLTGELFFGEGSRLTVL.

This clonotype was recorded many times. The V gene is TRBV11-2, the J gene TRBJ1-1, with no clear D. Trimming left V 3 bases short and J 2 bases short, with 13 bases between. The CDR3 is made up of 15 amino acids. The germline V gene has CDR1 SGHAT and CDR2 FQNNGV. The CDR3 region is CASSFLSDSNTEAFF. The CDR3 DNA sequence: TGTGCCAGCAGCTTCCTCAGTGATTCAAACACTGAAGCTTTCTTT.

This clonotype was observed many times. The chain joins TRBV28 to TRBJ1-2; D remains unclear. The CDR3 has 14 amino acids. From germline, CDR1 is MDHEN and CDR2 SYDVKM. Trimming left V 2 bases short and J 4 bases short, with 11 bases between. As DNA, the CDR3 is TGTGCCAGCAGTTTAGGGGTGGTGAGCTATGGCTACACCTTC. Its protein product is CASSLGVVSYGYTF.

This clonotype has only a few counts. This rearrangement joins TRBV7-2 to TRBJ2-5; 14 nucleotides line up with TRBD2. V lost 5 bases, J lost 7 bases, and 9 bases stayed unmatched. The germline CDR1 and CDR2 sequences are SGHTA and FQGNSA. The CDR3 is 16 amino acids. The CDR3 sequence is CASSQTSGGAFGTQYF. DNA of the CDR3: TGTGCCAGCAGCCAGACTAGCGGGGGGGCCTTCGGGACCCAGTACTTC.